This entry lists 26 T cell receptor beta chains sequenced from one sample in a study of T cells expressing NK-cell markers. TCRdb reprocessed the 5' RACE reads, with one entry per CDR3 protein and no DNA. The table lists about 260,000 distinct CDR3 sequences, with under 0.5% in the top ten. What was sequenced was blood T cells: a sorted CD56 or NKG2C T cell subset, CD4+ or CD8+ T cells, or bulk PBMC T cells (not recorded which). The receptors originated from a man younger than 35 in good health.

This chain joins TRBV6-6 and TRBJ2-7. The CDR3 has 13 residues. The V gene's germline CDR1 is MNHNY and CDR2 SVGAGI (reference sequence). The CDR3 loop reads CASSFRTAYEQYF.

The V gene is TRBV29-1, the J gene TRBJ2-5; TCRdb picks TRBD1, but there is no DNA to check that call. There are 12 residues in the CDR3. Germline CDR1 is SQVTM and CDR2 is ANQGSEA. The CDR3 here is CSAGVQGETQYF.

V gene TRBV6-5 combines with J gene TRBJ1-2. Per germline, CDR1 MNHEY and CDR2 SVGAGI. The CDR3 consists of 14 residues. The CDR3 sequence is CASSYSLVSYGYTF.

CDR3: CASSLGGNPETQYF. The chain couples TRBV5-4 to TRBJ2-5. Germline values: CDR1 SGHNT, CDR2 YYREEE (reference sequence). This CDR3 contains 14 residues. Variable domain in full (rest from reference TRBV5-4 and TRBJ2-5): ETGVTQSPTHLIKTRGQQVTLRCSSQSGHNTVSWYQQALGQGPQFIFQYYREEENGRGNFPPRFSGLQFPNYSSELNVNALELDDSALYLCASSLGGNPETQYFGPGTRLLVL.

The rearrangement links TRBV4-1 to TRBJ2-1; TCRdb selects TRBD2, and the lack of DNA leaves this call unchecked. Germline V CDR1 and CDR2: MGHRA, YSYEKL. CDR3 length equals 14 residues. The CDR3 sequence: CASRGLAGNNEQFF.

The CDR3 sequence: CASSSRTGKSSYNEQFF. The chain recombines TRBV11-1 with TRBJ2-1; TCRdb's D call of TRBD1 is untestable without DNA. The CDR3 spans 17 residues. Germline CDR1 SGHAT, CDR2 FQDESV (reference sequence).

The rearrangement joins TRBV5-4 to TRBJ2-5; TCRdb's D gene call, TRBD2, goes unchecked for lack of DNA. The CDR3 extends over 15 amino acids. Germline values: CDR1 SGHNT, CDR2 YYREEE (reference sequence). CDR3: CASSLMVAGEETQYF.

The genes are TRBV5-8 and TRBJ1-1; TCRdb's D gene call, TRBD1, goes unchecked for lack of DNA. The CDR3 totals 13 residues. Germline loops: CDR1 SGHTS, CDR2 YDEGEE. The CDR3 protein is CASSIGQNTEAFF.

The J gene is TRBJ2-1, the V gene TRBV11-1. CDR1 SGHAT and CDR2 FQDESV come from the germline V gene (reference sequence). The CDR3 is 12 residues long. The CDR3 sequence is CASSYGTTEQFF.

V and J are TRBV6-1 and TRBJ2-5; the TRBD2 assignment by TCRdb is unverifiable without DNA. Germline loops: CDR1 MNHNS, CDR2 SASEGT. The CDR3 runs to 14 residues. CDR3 in amino acids: CASRRGGYQETQYF.

The chain has TRBV5-4 and TRBJ2-1; TCRdb's D call, TRBD2, is unchecked because there is no DNA. The germline V gene encodes CDR1 SGHNT and CDR2 YYREEE (reference sequence). The CDR3 runs to 15 residues. The CDR3 loop is CASSFEAGDRNEQFF.

The chain recombines TRBV20-1 with TRBJ1-5. Germline values: CDR1 DFQATT, CDR2 SNEGSKA (reference sequence). There are 16 residues in the CDR3. Here the CDR3 reads CSAREDLRVSNQPQHF.

The chain recombines TRBV15 with TRBJ2-1; absent DNA, TCRdb's TRBD2 call cannot be checked. The germline V gene encodes CDR1 LNHNV and CDR2 YYDKDF (reference sequence). There are 15 residues in the CDR3. The CDR3 reads CATSTPGLAGYEQFF.

The V call is TRBV5-4, the J call TRBJ1-2; the TCRdb D gene call, TRBD1, has no DNA to confirm it. Germline V gives CDR1 SGHNT, CDR2 YYREEE (reference sequence). The CDR3 loop spans 13 amino acids. The CDR3 here is CASSLTGTRGYTF.

The CDR3 spells CASSQERVAGVSTQYF. This chain joins TRBV4-1 and TRBJ2-3; lacking DNA, the TRBD2 call made by TCRdb goes unchecked. The CDR3 is 16 residues long. The germline CDR1 and CDR2 sequences are MGHRA and YSYEKL.

The chain combines TRBV25-1 with TRBJ2-3; TCRdb proposes TRBD2, but this gene call is untestable without DNA. Germline V gene sequence: CDR1 MGHDK, CDR2 SYGVNS. This CDR3 is 16 amino acids long. CDR3 amino acids: CASSEARALFTDTQYF. Filled out from reference TRBV25-1 and TRBJ2-3, the complete variable domain reads EADIYQTPRYLVIGTGKKITLECSQTMGHDKMYWYQQDPGMELHLIHYSYGVNSTEKGDLSSESTVSRIRTEHFPLTLESARPSHTSQYLCASSEARALFTDTQYFGPGTRLTVL.

CDR3 residues: CSVRRGTNTDTQYF. The chain carries TRBV29-1 and TRBJ2-3; the TCRdb D gene call, TRBD2, has no DNA to confirm it. This CDR3 comprises 14 residues. CDR1 and CDR2 (germline): SQVTM, ANQGSEA.

The chain employs TRBV6-1 and TRBJ1-5; TCRdb's D call, TRBD1, is unchecked because there is no DNA. The CDR3 is 12 amino acids. Germline CDR1 is MNHNS and CDR2 is SASEGT. The CDR3 spells CASSEARAGYHF.

V gene TRBV28 combines with J gene TRBJ2-7; the D gene TCRdb calls, TRBD1, cannot be checked with no DNA. CDR1 and CDR2 from the germline V gene are MDHEN and SYDVKM. The CDR3 runs to 16 residues. The CDR3 loop is CASSLGQGSLRDEQYF. Drawing the rest from reference TRBV28 and TRBJ2-7, the complete variable domain is DVKVTQSSRYLVKRTGEKVFLECVQDMDHENMFWYRQDPGLGLRLIYFSYDVKMKEKGDIPEGYSVSREKKERFSLILESASTNQTSMYLCASSLGQGSLRDEQYFGPGTRLTVT.

The chain uses TRBV20-1 and TRBJ1-1; TCRdb calls TRBD1, which cannot be checked without DNA. The germline V gene has CDR1 DFQATT and CDR2 SNEGSKA (reference sequence). This CDR3 comprises 15 residues. The CDR3 loop is CSATGTGELNTEAFF.

The chain uses TRBV20-1 and TRBJ2-3; TCRdb outputs TRBD1, but without DNA this stays unchecked. This CDR3 region has 16 residues. Germline CDR1 reads DFQATT; CDR2 reads SNEGSKA (reference sequence). The CDR3 loop is CSATPSLVMSTDTQYF.

The chain recombines TRBV6-5 with TRBJ2-2; TCRdb indicates TRBD1, and absent DNA this call remains unverified. Germline V gives CDR1 MNHEY, CDR2 SVGAGI. The CDR3 is 17 residues long. The CDR3 here is CASSYRGVRGVSGELFF.

The chain carries TRBV4-2 and TRBJ2-1; TCRdb indicates TRBD2, and absent DNA this call remains unverified. The CDR3 totals 15 residues. From germline, CDR1 is LGHNA and CDR2 YNFKEQ. Here the CDR3 reads CASSQDLVGGRGQFF.

V usage is TRBV4-2 and J usage is TRBJ2-3; TCRdb's D call of TRBD1 is untestable without DNA. The CDR3 runs 17 residues. Germline assignment: CDR1 LGHNA and CDR2 YNFKEQ. The CDR3 loop is CASSQDRTGGFGDTQYF.

V and J are TRBV24-1 and TRBJ2-1; without DNA, the TCRdb call of TRBD1 cannot be checked. CDR1 is KGHDR and CDR2 is SFDVKD in the germline V gene. The length of the CDR3 is 15 residues. The CDR3 loop is CATSGGTSSYNEQFF.

This rearrangement joins TRBV18 to TRBJ2-1. CDR3 size: 12 residues. Per the germline V gene, CDR1 is KGHSH and CDR2 is LQKENI. This CDR3 reads CASSPQKNEQFF. Filled out from reference TRBV18 and TRBJ2-1, the complete variable domain reads NAGVMQNPRHLVRRRGQEARLRCSPMKGHSHVYWYRQLPEEGLKFMVYLQKENIIDESGMPKERFSAEFPKEGPSILRIQQVVRGDSAAYFCASSPQKNEQFFGPGTRLTVL.